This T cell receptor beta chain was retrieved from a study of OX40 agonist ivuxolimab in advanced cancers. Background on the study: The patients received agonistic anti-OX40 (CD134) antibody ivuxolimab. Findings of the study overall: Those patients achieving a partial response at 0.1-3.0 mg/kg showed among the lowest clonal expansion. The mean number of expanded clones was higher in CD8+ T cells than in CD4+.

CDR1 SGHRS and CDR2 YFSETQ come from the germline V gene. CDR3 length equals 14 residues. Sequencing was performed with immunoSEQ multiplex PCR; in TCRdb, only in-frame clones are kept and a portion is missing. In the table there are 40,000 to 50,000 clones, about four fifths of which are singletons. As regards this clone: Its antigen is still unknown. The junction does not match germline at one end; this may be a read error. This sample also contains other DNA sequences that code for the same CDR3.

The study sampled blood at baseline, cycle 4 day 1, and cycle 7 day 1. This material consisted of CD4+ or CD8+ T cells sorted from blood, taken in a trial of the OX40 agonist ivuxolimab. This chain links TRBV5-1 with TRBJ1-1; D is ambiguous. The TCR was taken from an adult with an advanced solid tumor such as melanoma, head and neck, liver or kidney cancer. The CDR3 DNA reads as TGCGCCAGCAGTTTGGCCTGGGGAGACACTGAAGCTTTCTTT. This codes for CASSLAWGDTEAFF.